These 12 T cell receptor beta chains originate from one sample sequenced in a study of shared clonotypes between healthy human individuals. Clones were sequenced by immunoSEQ multiplex PCR, and TCRdb holds only the in-frame ones, with some missing. The sample holds around 500,000 clones, about four fifths seen once. Sample: PBMCs. Every receptor here comes from a woman between 40 and 50 years old in good health. Some clones in this sample may be carry-over from other donors' samples.

This chain uses TRBV7-9 with TRBJ1-6; possibly TRBD1 for D (6 bases). CDR1 and CDR2 from the germline V gene are SEHNR and FQNEAQ (reference sequence). The CDR3 consists of 13 residues. Trimming took off 5 bases at V and 8 bases at J, with 10 bases between the two ends. In DNA form, the CDR3 reads TGTGCCAGCAGCGCACAGGGCGATTCACCCCTCCACTTT. Protein: CASSAQGDSPLHF.

The chain employs TRBV5-6 and TRBJ2-7; 9 bases line up with TRBD1. Germline V gene data show CDR1 as SGHDT and CDR2 as YYEEEE. The J segment lost 4 bases and the V segment lost 4 bases, leaving 9 bases of the junction unmatched. The CDR3 is 15 residues long. The chain's CDR3 is CASSPTRDRVYEQYF. For the CDR3, the DNA is TGTGCCAGCAGCCCCACGCGGGACAGGGTGTACGAGCAGTACTTC.

The gene calls are TRBV10-2 and TRBJ1-3; 8 bases map to TRBD1. V dropped 3 bases and J dropped 4; count of bases not matched to a gene: 17. The germline V gene encodes CDR1 WSHSY and CDR2 SAAADI. This CDR3 region has 19 residues. CDR3 DNA sequence: TGCGCCAGCAGTGAAGGGGACAGGCTCCCCCACACCAAAGGAAACACCATATATTTT. Encoded protein: CASSEGDRLPHTKGNTIYF.

This clone has just one count. The J gene is TRBJ2-7, the V gene TRBV27, with 10 positions matching TRBD1. CDR1 and CDR2 (germline): MNHEY, SMNVEV (reference sequence). Trimming cost V 7 bases and J 4 bases; bases outside gene matches: 13. This CDR3 spans 16 amino acids. The CDR3 DNA reads as TGTGCCAGCACCGGGACAGGGGCGGATTACCGGTACGAGCAGTACTTC. It yields the protein CASTGTGADYRYEQYF.

Only a few counts were recorded for this clone. The chain couples TRBV25-1 to TRBJ1-2; D is unclear. There are 15 residues in the CDR3. V was pared by 1 base and J by 6 bases, with 15 bases between. Germline CDR1 and CDR2: MGHDK and SYGVNS. CDR3 coding DNA: TGTGCCAGCAGTGAATTAGACCCTCCTAGGGATGGCTACACCTTC. Translation gives CASSELDPPRDGYTF.

V and J are TRBV7-9 and TRBJ1-4; maybe TRBD1 (6 bases). Trimming took 4 bases from V and 6 from J, leaving 15 bases between them. This CDR3 has 15 amino acids. Looked up from germline, CDR1 is SEHNR and CDR2 is FQNEAQ (reference sequence). The CDR3 reads CASSSTGLLDEKLFF. CDR3 nucleotide sequence: TGTGCCAGCAGCTCAACAGGGTTATTAGATGAAAAACTGTTTTTT.

The chain couples TRBV19 to TRBJ1-2; a weak D match, TRBD1 (5 bases). The CDR3 length is 15 residues. Trimming removed 3 bases from V and 0 bases from J, with 11 bases in between. Germline loops: CDR1 LNHDA, CDR2 SQIVND (reference sequence). The CDR3 loop reads CASSIPGLTNYGYTF. The CDR3 DNA reads as TGTGCCAGTAGTATTCCAGGGCTTACTAACTATGGCTACACCTTC.

CDR3 amino acids: CASAGLWGTDTQYF. The CDR3 DNA reads as TGTGCCAGCGCAGGGTTATGGGGCACAGATACGCAGTATTTT. V gene TRBV14 combines with J gene TRBJ2-3; D is possibly TRBD1 (5 bases). With 8 bases removed from V and 1 base from J, the gap between germline ends came to 13 bases. Germline loops: CDR1 SGHDN, CDR2 FVKESK. The CDR3 has 14 residues. The whole variable domain, filled in from reference TRBV14 and TRBJ2-3, reads EAGVTQFPSHSVIEKGQTVTLRCDPISGHDNLYWYRRVMGKEIKFLLHFVKESKQDESGMPNNRFLAERTGGTYSTLKVQPAELEDSGVYFCASAGLWGTDTQYFGPGTRLTVL.

The chain carries TRBV18 and TRBJ2-3, with 11 bases lining up with TRBD2. V was clipped by 1 base and J by 1 base; unmatched bases: 7. The CDR3 spans 18 residues. CDR1 KGHSH and CDR2 LQKENI come from the germline V gene. CDR3 amino acids: CASSPLIAGGPGTDTQYF. Written as DNA, the CDR3 is TGTGCCAGCTCACCACTAATAGCGGGAGGGCCCGGCACAGATACGCAGTATTTT.

Worth noting for this clone: Within the sample, other DNA sequences also encode this same CDR3. The CDR3 nucleotides are TGTGCCAGCAGGTTGAGCGGAAGCTCCTACAATGAGCAGTTCTTC. Its translation is CASRLSGSSYNEQFF. The chain has TRBV27 and TRBJ2-1, with D tentatively TRBD2 (5 bases). Germline lookup yields CDR1 MNHEY and CDR2 SMNVEV (reference sequence). This CDR3 has 15 amino acids. V lost 6 bases and J lost 0, with 12 bases in between.

DNA for the CDR3: TGCGCCAGCAGCACTGGGACAGGATCCGGGGAGCTGTTTTTT. Its protein product is CASSTGTGSGELFF. The chain carries TRBV5-1 and TRBJ2-2, with TRBD1 identical over 8 bases. CDR3 length equals 14 residues. V shed 4 bases and J 6 bases; nucleotides not matched to a gene: 5. Germline lookup yields CDR1 SGHRS and CDR2 YFSETQ.

This chain connects TRBV7-8 to TRBJ2-7, with D possibly TRBD2 on 7 matching bases. CDR1 SGHVS and CDR2 FQNEAQ come from the germline V gene. This CDR3 has 15 residues. V lost 5 bases to trimming and J lost 3 bases, with 17 bases between them. The CDR3, as DNA: TGTGCCAGCAGCACCCCTACCGGGGGGCTCTACGAGCAGTACTTC. Protein sequence: CASSTPTGGLYEQYF.